These T cell receptor beta chains were read from a single sample in a study of a mutant IDH1 vaccine in newly diagnosed glioma. Their recognized antigens are unknown. Data came from immunoSEQ multiplex PCR; TCRdb stores just in-frame clones and leaves some out. The sample contains about 51,000 clones, around 80% of which appear only once. The input for sequencing was PBMCs, taken from a glioma patient whose treatment included an IDH1 peptide vaccine. The receptors stem from a man between 45 and 60 years old with glioma. Both conserved end residues are trimmed from each CDR3.

TRBJ1-2,TRBV4-1,ASSQEAQQGYYGYT
TRBJ2-1,TRBV7-8,ASSSEGLALNEQF
TRBJ1-1,TRBV4-1,ASSQQGYTEAF
TRBJ2-1,TRBV30,AWRRLPNEQF
TRBJ1-2,TRBV25-1,ASSPLTGTLSYT
TRBJ1-1,TRBV7-9,ASSPEQGITEAF
TRBJ1-1,TRBV6-1,ASKMAHLRTEAF
TRBJ2-1,TRBV6-1,ATLYRGPAGEQF
TRBJ1-3,TRBV10-3,AISERGTGDSGNTIY
TRBJ2-5,TRBV7-9,ASSRDGGGGETQY
TRBJ2-7,TRBV7-2,ASSPGLGSRSSYEQY
TRBJ2-7,TRBV10-3,AIRPAGAGYEQY